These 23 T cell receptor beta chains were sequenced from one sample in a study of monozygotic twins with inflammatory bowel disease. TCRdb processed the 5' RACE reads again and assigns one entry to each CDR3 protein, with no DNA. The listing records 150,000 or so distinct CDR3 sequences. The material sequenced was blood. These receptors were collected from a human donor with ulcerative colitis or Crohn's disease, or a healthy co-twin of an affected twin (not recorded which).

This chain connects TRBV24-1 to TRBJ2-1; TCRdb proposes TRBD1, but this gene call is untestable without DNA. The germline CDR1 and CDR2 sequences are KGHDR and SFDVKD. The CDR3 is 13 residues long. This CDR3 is CATSDPTGVRQFF.

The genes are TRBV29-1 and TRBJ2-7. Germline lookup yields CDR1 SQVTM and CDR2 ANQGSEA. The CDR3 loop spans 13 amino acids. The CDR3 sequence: CSVEQGSSYEQYF.

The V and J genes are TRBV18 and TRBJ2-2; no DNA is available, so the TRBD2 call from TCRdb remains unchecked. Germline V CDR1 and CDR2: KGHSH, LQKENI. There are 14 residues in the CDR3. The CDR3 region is CASSPGGNTGELFF.

The CDR3 spells CASSSGTGSNTGELFF. The chain links TRBV5-1 to TRBJ2-2; TCRdb indicates TRBD1, and absent DNA this call remains unverified. The CDR3 contains 16 residues. CDR1 is SGHRS and CDR2 is YFSETQ in the germline V gene. Full variable domain (rest looked up from reference TRBV5-1 and TRBJ2-2): KAGVTQTPRYLIKTRGQQVTLSCSPISGHRSVSWYQQTPGQGLQFLFEYFSETQRNKGNFPGRFSGRQFSNSRSEMNVSTLELGDSALYLCASSSGTGSNTGELFFGEGSRLTVL.

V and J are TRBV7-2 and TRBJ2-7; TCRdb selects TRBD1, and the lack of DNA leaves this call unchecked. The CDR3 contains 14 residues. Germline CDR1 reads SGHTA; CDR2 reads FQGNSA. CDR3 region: CASSITGGVYEQYF.

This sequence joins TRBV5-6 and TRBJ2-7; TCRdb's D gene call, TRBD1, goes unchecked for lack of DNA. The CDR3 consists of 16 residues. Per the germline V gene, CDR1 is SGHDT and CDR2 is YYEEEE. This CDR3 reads CASSLGPGTTFNEQYF.

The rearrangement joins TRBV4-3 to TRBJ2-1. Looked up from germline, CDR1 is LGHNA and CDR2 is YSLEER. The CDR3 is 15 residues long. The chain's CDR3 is CASSQDLAPHNEQFF.

The chain's CDR3 is CASSLAGNTDTQYF. The rearrangement links TRBV11-3 to TRBJ2-3; TCRdb outputs TRBD1, but without DNA this stays unchecked. CDR1 and CDR2 (germline): SGHNT, YENEEA. The length of the CDR3 is 14 residues.

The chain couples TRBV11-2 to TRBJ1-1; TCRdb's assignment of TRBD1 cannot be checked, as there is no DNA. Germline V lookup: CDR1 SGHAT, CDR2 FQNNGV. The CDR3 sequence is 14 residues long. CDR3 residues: CASSFMGRGTEAFF.

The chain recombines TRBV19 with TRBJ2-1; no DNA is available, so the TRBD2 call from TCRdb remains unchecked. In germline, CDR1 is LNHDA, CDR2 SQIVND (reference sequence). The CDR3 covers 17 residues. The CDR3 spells CASSILAGGPGYNEQFF.

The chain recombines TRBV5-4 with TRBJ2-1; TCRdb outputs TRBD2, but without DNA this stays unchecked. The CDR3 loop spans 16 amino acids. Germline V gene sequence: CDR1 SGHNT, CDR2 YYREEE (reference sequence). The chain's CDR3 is CASSSSAGGPYNEQFF.

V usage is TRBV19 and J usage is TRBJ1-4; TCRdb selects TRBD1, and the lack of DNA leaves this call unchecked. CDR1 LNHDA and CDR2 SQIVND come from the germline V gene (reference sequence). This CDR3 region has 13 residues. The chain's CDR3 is CASIDPGNEKLFF.

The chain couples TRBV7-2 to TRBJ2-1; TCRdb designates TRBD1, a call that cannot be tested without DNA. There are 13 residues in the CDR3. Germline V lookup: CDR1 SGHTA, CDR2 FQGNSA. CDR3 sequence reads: CASSPRQGLEQFF. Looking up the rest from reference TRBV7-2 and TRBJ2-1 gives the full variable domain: GAGVSQSPSNKVTEKGKDVELRCDPISGHTALYWYRQSLGQGLEFLIYFQGNSAPDKSGLPSDRFSAERTGGSVSTLTIQRTQQEDSAVYLCASSPRQGLEQFFGPGTRLTVL.

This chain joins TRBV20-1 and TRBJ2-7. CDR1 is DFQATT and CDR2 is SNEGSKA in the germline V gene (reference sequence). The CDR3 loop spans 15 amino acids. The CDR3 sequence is CSARDPLAVPYEQYF.

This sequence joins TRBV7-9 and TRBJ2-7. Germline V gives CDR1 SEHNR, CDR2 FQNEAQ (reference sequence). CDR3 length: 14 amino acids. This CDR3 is CASSSSAATYEQYF.

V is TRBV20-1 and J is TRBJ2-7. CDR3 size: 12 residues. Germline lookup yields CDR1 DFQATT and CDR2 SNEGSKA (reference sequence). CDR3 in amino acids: CSARDQTVEQYF.

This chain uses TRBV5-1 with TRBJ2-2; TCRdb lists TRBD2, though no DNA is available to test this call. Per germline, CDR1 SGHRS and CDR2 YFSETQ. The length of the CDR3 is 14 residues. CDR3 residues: CASRGTSSTGELFF.

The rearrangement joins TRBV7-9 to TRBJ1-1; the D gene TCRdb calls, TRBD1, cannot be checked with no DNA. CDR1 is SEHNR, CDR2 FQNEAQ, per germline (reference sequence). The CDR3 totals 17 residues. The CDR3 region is CASSSAVDTGVKTEAFF.

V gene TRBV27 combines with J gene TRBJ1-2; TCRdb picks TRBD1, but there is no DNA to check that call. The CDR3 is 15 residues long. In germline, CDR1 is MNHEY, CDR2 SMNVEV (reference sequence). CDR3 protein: CASSSTRTGPRGYTF.

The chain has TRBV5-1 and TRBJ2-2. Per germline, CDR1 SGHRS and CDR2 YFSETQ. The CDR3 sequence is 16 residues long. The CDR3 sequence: CASSNWGLRGTGELFF.

The CDR3 reads CAISASGRGGTDTQYF. The chain joins TRBV10-3 to TRBJ2-3; TCRdb indicates TRBD2, and absent DNA this call remains unverified. CDR1 and CDR2 from the germline V gene are ENHRY and SYGVKD. The CDR3 is 16 residues long.

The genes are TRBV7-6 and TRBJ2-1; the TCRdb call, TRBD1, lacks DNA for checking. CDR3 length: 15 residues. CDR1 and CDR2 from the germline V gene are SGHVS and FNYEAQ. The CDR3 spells CASSLGRGGHNEQFF.

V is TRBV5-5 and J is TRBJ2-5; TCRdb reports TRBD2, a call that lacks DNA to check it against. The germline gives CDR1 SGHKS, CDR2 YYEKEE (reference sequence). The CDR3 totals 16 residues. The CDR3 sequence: CASSRAGTSVKETQYF.